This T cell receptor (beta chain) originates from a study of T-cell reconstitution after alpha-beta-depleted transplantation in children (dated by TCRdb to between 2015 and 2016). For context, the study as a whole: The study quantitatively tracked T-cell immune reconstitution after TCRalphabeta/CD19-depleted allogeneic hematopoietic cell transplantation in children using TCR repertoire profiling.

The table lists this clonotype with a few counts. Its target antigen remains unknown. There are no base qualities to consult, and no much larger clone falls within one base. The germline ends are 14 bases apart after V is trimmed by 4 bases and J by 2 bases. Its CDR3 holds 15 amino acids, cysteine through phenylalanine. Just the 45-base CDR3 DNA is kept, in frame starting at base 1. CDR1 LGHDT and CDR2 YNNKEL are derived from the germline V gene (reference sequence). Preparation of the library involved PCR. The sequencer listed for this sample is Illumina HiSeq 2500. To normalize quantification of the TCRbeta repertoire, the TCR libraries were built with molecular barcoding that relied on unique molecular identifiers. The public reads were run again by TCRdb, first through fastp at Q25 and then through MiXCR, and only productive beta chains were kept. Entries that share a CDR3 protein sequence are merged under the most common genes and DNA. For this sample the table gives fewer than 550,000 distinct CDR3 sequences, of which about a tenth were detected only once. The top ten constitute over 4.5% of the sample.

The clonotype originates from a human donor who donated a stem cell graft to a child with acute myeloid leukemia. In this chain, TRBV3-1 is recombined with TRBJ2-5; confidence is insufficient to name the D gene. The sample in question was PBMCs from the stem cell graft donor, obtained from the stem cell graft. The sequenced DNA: TGTGCCAGCAGCCGATCTTTAAGGTTACAAGAGACCCAGTACTTC. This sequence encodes CASSRSLRLQETQYF.